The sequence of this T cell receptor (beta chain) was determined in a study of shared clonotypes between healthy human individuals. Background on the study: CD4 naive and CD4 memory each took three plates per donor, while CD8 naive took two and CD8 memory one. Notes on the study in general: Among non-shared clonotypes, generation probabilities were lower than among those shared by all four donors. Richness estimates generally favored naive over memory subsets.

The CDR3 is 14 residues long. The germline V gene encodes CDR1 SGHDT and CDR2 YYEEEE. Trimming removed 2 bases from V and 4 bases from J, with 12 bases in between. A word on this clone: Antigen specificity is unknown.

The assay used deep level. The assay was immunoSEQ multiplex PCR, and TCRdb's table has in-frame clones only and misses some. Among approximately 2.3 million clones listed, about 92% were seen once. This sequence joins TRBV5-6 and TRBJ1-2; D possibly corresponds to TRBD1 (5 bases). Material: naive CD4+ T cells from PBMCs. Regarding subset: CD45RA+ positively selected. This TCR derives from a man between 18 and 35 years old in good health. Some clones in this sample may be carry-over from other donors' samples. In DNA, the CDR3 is TGTGCCAGCAGCTTAATGGGGACGGGCTATGGCTACACCTTC. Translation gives CASSLMGTGYGYTF.